The next 31 T cell receptor beta chains were all read from a single sample in a study of Ad26.COV2.S vaccination and SARS-CoV-2 variants. As to treatment: roughly 20 received Ad26.COV2.S at low or high dose, single or two shots; about 5 received placebo; per-sample allocation not given. Vaccine and placebo recipients were sampled on day 63 after the first injection. Sequencing was performed with immunoSEQ multiplex PCR; in TCRdb, only in-frame clones are kept and a portion is missing. The table shows hundreds of thousands of clones, with about nine tenths occurring only once. The sample in question was peripheral blood, obtained in a trial of Ad26.COV2.S vaccine versus placebo. The receptors shown here come from a person aged 18-65 years who received the Ad26.COV2.S COVID-19 vaccine or a placebo.

This clone occurred once. The genes are TRBV9 and TRBJ2-7, with 9 bases aligning to TRBD1. CDR1 SGDLS and CDR2 YYNGEE come from the germline V gene. Trimming cost V 4 bases and J 3 bases; bases outside gene matches: 5. The CDR3 runs to 14 residues. The CDR3 DNA follows: TGTGCCAGCAGCCGCGGGACAGGGCACTACGAGCAGTACTTC. Translated, it gives CASSRGTGHYEQYF.

This clone showed up just once. The V gene is TRBV13, the J gene TRBJ2-7, with D perhaps being TRBD1 or TRBD2 (5 bases each). CDR1 and CDR2 from the germline V gene are PRHDT and FYEKMQ (reference sequence). The CDR3 totals 19 residues. The germline V and J ends were trimmed by 4 bases and 0 bases, with 25 bases remaining between them. In DNA form, the CDR3 reads TGTGCCAGCAGCTCTATGGGACCTGCAAGGTTAGTTCTCTCCTACGAGCAGTACTTC. Amino acid sequence: CASSSMGPARLVLSYEQYF.

The rearrangement links TRBV29-1 to TRBJ1-2, with D unclear. Per the germline V gene, CDR1 is SQVTM and CDR2 is ANQGSEA. The CDR3 consists of 14 residues. V was clipped by 0 bases and J by 4 bases, with 12 bases between them. In nucleotides, the CDR3 is TGCAGCGTTGAAGACGCTATTGGTGGCTATGGCTACACCTTC. It codes for CSVEDAIGGYGYTF.

The count of this clone is one. This chain joins TRBV13 and TRBJ1-1; D is uncertain. The CDR3 has 11 amino acids. Trimming pared 0 bases from V and 6 bases from J, leaving 2 bases between. Germline values: CDR1 PRHDT, CDR2 FYEKMQ (reference sequence). The CDR3 DNA reads as TGTGCCAGCAGCTTAGGCCCTGAAGCTTTCTTT. Residues: CASSLGPEAFF.

The genes are TRBV6-5 and TRBJ2-7; 10 bases match TRBD1. This CDR3 has 15 residues. Trimming cost V 7 bases and J 1 base; bases outside gene matches: 7. Germline V gives CDR1 MNHEY, CDR2 SVGAGI. CDR3 protein: CASTPGQGRSYEQYF. In DNA form, the CDR3 reads TGTGCCAGCACCCCGGGACAGGGGAGATCCTACGAGCAGTACTTC.

This chain joins TRBV11-2 and TRBJ2-1, with 7 nucleotides matching TRBD2. This CDR3 has 12 residues. The germline V gene encodes CDR1 SGHAT and CDR2 FQNNGV. V lost 5 bases, J lost 10 bases, and 5 bases stayed unmatched. Here the CDR3 DNA reads TGTGCCAGCAGCCCCCCGGGACTAGAGCAGTTCTTC. It yields the protein CASSPPGLEQFF.

This clone was found a few times. The chain couples TRBV28 to TRBJ2-2; TRBD2 agrees at 10 bases. Per germline, CDR1 MDHEN and CDR2 SYDVKM. Trimming cost V 2 bases and J 0 bases; bases outside gene matches: 6. The CDR3 loop spans 18 amino acids. The CDR3 loop reads CASSLRTSGYPNTGELFF. CDR3 nucleotides: TGTGCCAGCAGTTTACGGACTAGCGGCTACCCGAACACCGGGGAGCTGTTTTTT.

The chain couples TRBV5-4 to TRBJ2-1; maybe TRBD2 (6 bases). Trimming cost V 0 bases and J 8 bases, with 12 bases left between them. There are 14 residues in the CDR3. Germline CDR1 and CDR2: SGHNT and YYREEE (reference sequence). The CDR3 loop reads CASSLELASDEQFF. The CDR3 coding sequence is TGTGCCAGCAGCTTGGAACTAGCATCGGATGAGCAGTTCTTC.

This clone was seen once. This chain connects TRBV19 to TRBJ2-2, with D unclear. This CDR3 is built from 13 residues. The V and J ends lost 1 base and 5 bases respectively, with 5 bases between them. Germline V gene lookup returns CDR1 LNHDA and CDR2 SQIVND (reference sequence). The CDR3 coding sequence is TGTGCCAGTAGTATAGGTGCTACCGGGGAGCTGTTTTTT. It is translated as CASSIGATGELFF.

The genes are TRBV9 and TRBJ2-1, with a weak D call TRBD2 (6 bases). CDR1 and CDR2 from the germline V gene are SGDLS and YYNGEE. Between the trimmed V and J ends, which lost 3 bases and 5 bases, there was a span of 12 bases. This CDR3 is 14 amino acids long. CDR3 sequence (DNA): TGTGCCAGCAGCGGGGACTTAAGTCACAATGAGCAGTTCTTC. Residues: CASSGDLSHNEQFF.

This clone was observed once. The rearrangement joins TRBV2 to TRBJ2-7, with 13 positions matching TRBD2. CDR3 length equals 14 residues. Germline lookup yields CDR1 SNHLY and CDR2 FYNNEI. V lost 7 bases, J lost 5 bases, and 5 bases stayed unmatched. As DNA, the CDR3 is TGTGCCAGCACGAGGACTAGCGGGAGCCACGAGCAGTACTTC. This encodes CASTRTSGSHEQYF.

V usage is TRBV6-2 or TRBV6-3 and J usage is TRBJ2-7; 7 bases are shared with TRBD1. Losses at the gene ends were 5 bases for V and 6 bases for J; bases not matched to a gene: 10. This CDR3 is built from 14 residues. Per germline, CDR1 MNHEY and CDR2 SVGEGT. The CDR3 here is CASSHPGQAFEQYF. For the CDR3, the DNA is TGTGCCAGCAGTCACCCCGGACAGGCTTTCGAGCAGTACTTC.

This chain joins TRBV11-2 and TRBJ2-2, with D unresolved. The V and J ends lost 5 bases and 3 bases respectively, with 4 bases between them. Germline V gene data show CDR1 as SGHAT and CDR2 as FQNNGV. The CDR3 covers 12 residues. The CDR3 protein is CASSPDTGELFF. In nucleotides, the CDR3 is TGTGCCAGCAGCCCAGACACCGGGGAGCTGTTTTTT.

This clone appeared once. The chain has TRBV12-5 and TRBJ1-1; the D is unclear. V lost 2 bases and J 1 base, leaving 5 bases between the germline ends. This CDR3 is 13 amino acids long. Germline V gene data show CDR1 as LGHNT and CDR2 as FRNRAP. CDR3 protein: CASGLPPNTEAFF. The CDR3 DNA reads TGTGCTAGTGGTTTGCCTCCGAACACTGAAGCTTTCTTT.

As concerns this clone: This sample includes further DNA sequences coding for the same CDR3. V is TRBV7-9 and J is TRBJ2-1; possible D gene TRBD2, 6 bases. Germline V CDR1 and CDR2: SEHNR, FQNEAQ (reference sequence). The CDR3 extends over 13 amino acids. V was cut by 3 bases and J by 4 bases, with 7 bases left in between. The CDR3 reads CASSFSGYNEQFF. CDR3 coding DNA: TGTGCCAGCAGCTTTAGCGGATACAATGAGCAGTTCTTC.

This clone showed up just once. The genes are TRBV30 and TRBJ1-2; 7 positions match TRBD1. The junction had 8 bases not matched to a gene; V was cut back by 3 bases and J by 4 bases. The CDR3 totals 14 residues. Germline loops: CDR1 GTSNPN, CDR2 SVGIG (reference sequence). CDR3 amino acids: CAWSPTGFRYGYTF. The CDR3 bases are TGTGCCTGGAGCCCGACAGGGTTTCGCTATGGCTACACCTTC.

With respect to this clone: Distinct nucleotide sequences in the sample also encode this CDR3. CDR3: CASSQGGNQPQHF. CDR3 sequence (DNA): TGCGCCAGCAGCCAAGGGGGAAATCAGCCCCAGCATTTT. The chain carries TRBV4-1 and TRBJ1-5; D is ambiguous. This CDR3 contains 13 residues. Germline assignment: CDR1 MGHRA and CDR2 YSYEKL. Trimming cost V 1 base and J 4 bases, with 5 bases left between them.

With respect to this clone: Other DNA sequences in this specimen translate into the identical CDR3. The CDR3 DNA follows: TGTGCCAGCAGCCAAGAACTTATGAGCTCCTACGAGCAGTACTTC. Residues: CASSQELMSSYEQYF. The chain couples TRBV3-1 (or the pseudogene TRBV3-2) to TRBJ2-7, with D unclear. Trimming removed 0 bases from V and 0 bases from J, with 9 bases in between. This CDR3 region has 15 residues. CDR1 and CDR2 from the germline V gene are LGHDT and YNNKEL (reference sequence).

The chain couples TRBV27 to TRBJ2-1; tentatively, D is TRBD2 (6 bases). Trimming stripped 2 bases from V and 3 bases from J, with 26 bases between. This CDR3 is built from 20 residues. CDR1 is MNHEY, CDR2 SMNVEV, per germline (reference sequence). Here the CDR3 DNA reads TGTGCCAGCAGTTTAGCCGATCCCGGACTACCCACTGATTACTACAATGAGCAGTTCTTC. Its translation: CASSLADPGLPTDYYNEQFF.

The genes are TRBV11-2 and TRBJ2-5; weak D call: TRBD1 (6 bases). The V end lost 2 bases, the J end lost 5 bases, and 15 bases lay between the germline ends. The CDR3 sequence is 15 residues long. CDR1 SGHAT and CDR2 FQNNGV come from the germline V gene. CDR3 sequence reads: CASSLSPRGSETQYF. The DNA for the CDR3 is TGTGCCAGCAGCTTATCTCCGAGGGGGAGCGAGACCCAGTACTTC. The whole variable domain, filled in from reference TRBV11-2 and TRBJ2-5, reads EAGVAQSPRYKIIEKRQSVAFWCNPISGHATLYWYQQILGQGPKLLIQFQNNGVVDDSQLPKDRFSAERLKGVDSTLKIQPAKLEDSAVYLCASSLSPRGSETQYFGPGTRLLVL.

This rearrangement joins TRBV28 to TRBJ1-4; D is ambiguous. Germline loops: CDR1 MDHEN, CDR2 SYDVKM. The CDR3 contains 15 residues. V gave up 6 bases and J gave up 0 bases, with 11 bases separating them. The CDR3 coding sequence is TGTGCCAGCAGGCGACATGGCGCAACTAATGAAAAACTGTTTTTT. The encoded protein is CASRRHGATNEKLFF.

This CDR3 reads CASSFAGQETQYF. In nucleotides, the CDR3 is TGCGCCAGCAGCTTTGCAGGTCAAGAGACCCAGTACTTC. The genes are TRBV5-1 and TRBJ2-5, with D uncertain. Germline values: CDR1 SGHRS, CDR2 YFSETQ. V was shortened by 2 bases and J by 2 bases, with 7 bases between the two germline ends. This CDR3 has 13 amino acids.

This clone was seen only once. The gene calls are TRBV7-9 and TRBJ2-5; TRBD1 matches at 11 bases. The CDR3 runs 16 residues. In germline, CDR1 is SEHNR, CDR2 FQNEAQ (reference sequence). With 2 bases clipped from V and 0 bases from J, the junction kept 2 bases outside the gene matches. CDR3 sequence (DNA): TGTGCCAGCAGCTTAAGGACAGGGGGCAACCAAGAGACCCAGTACTTC. It translates to CASSLRTGGNQETQYF.

The CDR3 DNA is TGCGCCAGCAGCTTGGCTACAGACAACTATGGCTACACCTTC. Its translation: CASSLATDNYGYTF. The V call is TRBV5-1, the J call TRBJ1-2; D remains ambiguous. Trimming left V 0 bases short and J 2 bases short, with 8 bases between. Germline loops: CDR1 SGHRS, CDR2 YFSETQ. This CDR3 has 14 amino acids.

The chain recombines TRBV10-3 with TRBJ2-3; the D gene is possibly TRBD2 (6 bases). CDR1 and CDR2 (germline): ENHRY, SYGVKD. The germline V and J ends were trimmed by 10 bases and 5 bases, with 19 bases remaining between them. The CDR3 has 14 amino acids. The CDR3 bases are TGTGCCACCGCGGGACTGGGGACCAGAGATACGCAGTATTTT. This gives the protein CATAGLGTRDTQYF.

In its sample, this clone was seen once. The chain uses TRBV4-1 and TRBJ1-1; D is unclear. V lost 3 bases and J 0 bases, leaving 8 bases between the germline ends. The CDR3 loop spans 14 amino acids. Germline CDR1 and CDR2: MGHRA and YSYEKL. CDR3 DNA sequence: TGCGCCAGCAGCCATATTATGGTGAACACTGAAGCTTTCTTT. It translates to CASSHIMVNTEAFF.

The chain links TRBV5-1 to TRBJ2-3, with D hard to call. CDR3 length: 15 residues. V was trimmed by 4 bases and J by 0 bases, leaving 12 bases between them. Germline V gives CDR1 SGHRS, CDR2 YFSETQ. The DNA for the CDR3 is TGCGCCAGCAGCCCCCTCGGGTATAGCACAGATACGCAGTATTTT. It codes for CASSPLGYSTDTQYF.

The gene calls are TRBV30 and TRBJ1-1, with 11 bases lining up with TRBD1. The CDR3 is made up of 14 amino acids. CDR1 and CDR2 from the germline V gene are GTSNPN and SVGIG (reference sequence). With V trimmed by 3 bases and J by 10 bases, 10 bases remained unmatched. For the CDR3, the DNA is TGTGCCTGGAGCGAGGGACAGGGGGGACAGGGAGCTTTCTTT. This sequence encodes CAWSEGQGGQGAFF.

This chain joins TRBV28 and TRBJ1-1; TRBD1 matches at 7 bases. Germline loops: CDR1 MDHEN, CDR2 SYDVKM. This CDR3 is 13 amino acids long. Trimming took 10 bases from V and 8 from J; bases not matched to a gene: 13. In DNA form, the CDR3 reads TGTGCCAACCGGGACAGCCGCGAGAAAGAAGCTTTCTTT. Protein: CANRDSREKEAFF.

For this clone: Other nucleotide sequences in the sample specify the same CDR3. The genes are TRBV6-2 or TRBV6-3 and TRBJ2-7, with no clear D. Deletions cut 3 bases from V and 0 bases from J, with 6 bases between. Looked up from germline, CDR1 is MNHEY and CDR2 is SVGEGT. The CDR3 has 13 residues. CDR3 sequence: CASSYPGSYEQYF. The CDR3 DNA follows: TGTGCCAGCAGTTATCCAGGCTCCTACGAGCAGTACTTC.

CDR3 sequence reads: CASSQLGGGEQYF. In DNA, the CDR3 is TGTGCCAGCAGTCAGCTGGGGGGTGGGGAGCAGTACTTC. The chain links TRBV28 to TRBJ2-7, with D possibly matching TRBD2 (6 bases). The V gene's germline CDR1 is MDHEN and CDR2 SYDVKM. This CDR3 spans 13 amino acids. V was shortened by 5 bases and J by 7 bases, with 15 bases between the two germline ends.